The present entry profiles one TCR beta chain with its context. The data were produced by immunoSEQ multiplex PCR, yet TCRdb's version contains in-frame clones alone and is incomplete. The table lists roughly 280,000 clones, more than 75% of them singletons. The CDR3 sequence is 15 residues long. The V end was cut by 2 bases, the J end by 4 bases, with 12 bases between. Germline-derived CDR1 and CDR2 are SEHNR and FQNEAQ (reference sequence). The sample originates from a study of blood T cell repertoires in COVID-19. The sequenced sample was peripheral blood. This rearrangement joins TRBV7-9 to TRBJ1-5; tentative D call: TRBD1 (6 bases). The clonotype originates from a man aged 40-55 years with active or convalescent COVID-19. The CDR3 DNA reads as TGTGCCAGCAGCTTACAGGGGAGAGGAAATCAGCCCCAGCATTTT. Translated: CASSLQGRGNQPQHF.